The rows below give T cell receptor beta chains drawn from one sample of a study of T cell responses to AZD1222 COVID-19 vaccine. The repertoire was sequenced with immunoSEQ multiplex PCR; TCRdb's copy has only in-frame clones and lacks some. The profile shows fewer than 85,000 clones, 85% to 90% of them singletons. The sequencing used peripheral blood, collected on day 0 of AZD1222 vaccination. The receptors were sampled from an adult in good health. Both conserved end residues are part of each CDR3. D genes are given only for firm matches. Clone size appears in some rows only: once, few, many, or a class for an expanded clone.

j_call d_call clone_size v_call cdr3_nt cdr3_aa
TRBJ2-7 TRBD2 NA TRBV7-2 TGTGCCAGCAGCATAACTAGCGGGAGAACCTACGAGCAGTACTTC CASSITSGRTYEQYF
TRBJ1-2 NA NA TRBV3-1/TRBV3-2 TGTGCCAGCAGCCAGGGCCACCACCTCTATGGCTACACCTTC CASSQGHHLYGYTF
TRBJ2-1 NA NA TRBV7-2 TGTGCCAGCAGCTTAATCGCCCAGAACAATGAGCAGTTCTTC CASSLIAQNNEQFF
TRBJ1-1 NA NA TRBV19 TGTGCCAGTAGTAGAACCTTTAGGATGAGCACTGAAGCTTTCTTT CASSRTFRMSTEAFF
TRBJ1-2 NA once TRBV15 TGTGCCACCAGCAGAGGTGGCGTTAACTATGGCTACACCTTC CATSRGGVNYGYTF
TRBJ2-4 NA large TRBV11-2 TGTGCCAGCAGCGAGGGAACCCAAAACATTCAGTACTTC CASSEGTQNIQYF
TRBJ1-1 TRBD1 NA TRBV19 TGTGCCAGTAGGAACCACAGGGGACGCGACACTGAAGCTTTCTTT CASRNHRGRDTEAFF
TRBJ2-5 TRBD2 NA TRBV10-3 TGTGCCATCAGTTCCCAGGGAGGGCTGGAGACCCAGTACTTC CAISSQGGLETQYF
TRBJ2-7 TRBD1 NA TRBV6-5 TGTGCCAGCATCGATCTCGGACAGGGAGGAAAGGAGCAGTACTTC CASIDLGQGGKEQYF
TRBJ2-5 NA NA TRBV4-1 TGCGCCAGCAGCCAATTCATGAGAGAGACCCAGTACTTC CASSQFMRETQYF
TRBJ1-1 TRBD1 NA TRBV28 TGTGCCAGCAGTTTAGGTCGTCCTAAACAGGGGAGGGGAACTGAAGCTTTCTTT CASSLGRPKQGRGTEAFF
TRBJ1-4 NA NA TRBV6-4 TGTGCCAGCAGGGACAGACCAACTAATGAAAAACTGTTTTTT CASRDRPTNEKLFF
TRBJ2-7 TRBD1 NA TRBV2 TGTGCCAGCGGGTTCGACGGGACAGCCTCCTACGAGCAGTACTTC CASGFDGTASYEQYF
TRBJ1-1 NA once TRBV3-1/TRBV3-2 TGTGCCAGCAGCCAATTCGACTATAACACTGAAGCTTTCTTT CASSQFDYNTEAFF
TRBJ1-2 TRBD1 NA TRBV19 TGTGCCAGTAGTCCAGGGGGGCGAGGGCGGTATGGCTACACCTTC CASSPGGRGRYGYTF
TRBJ2-3 TRBD2 NA TRBV18 TGTGCCAGCTCACCGGGACTAGCTTTAGATACGCAGTATTTT CASSPGLALDTQYF
TRBJ2-5 TRBD2 NA TRBV29-1 TGCAGCGTTGAAGGCCCTAGCGGGAGGGCCCTTGAGACCCAGTACTTC CSVEGPSGRALETQYF
TRBJ2-7 TRBD2 few TRBV4-1 TGCGCCAGCAGCCAGTCCGGGACTAGCGGGAGAGAGCAGTACTTC CASSQSGTSGREQYF
TRBJ2-3 TRBD2 NA TRBV7-8 TGTGCCAGCAGTCAGCGGGAGCTTAGCACAGATACGCAGTATTTT CASSQRELSTDTQYF
TRBJ1-5 TRBD1 few TRBV28 TGTGCCAGCAGTTGGACAGGGGAGCATCAGCCCCAGCATTTT CASSWTGEHQPQHF
TRBJ1-1 NA NA TRBV27 TGTGCCAGCAGTTTATTCCCGGGAGCGAGGACGAACACTGAAGCTTTCTTT CASSLFPGARTNTEAFF
TRBJ2-7 TRBD2 NA TRBV7-2 TGTGCCAGCAGCCCACAAGTCCTCGCCGGGGGGGAGCAGTACTTC CASSPQVLAGGEQYF
TRBJ2-2 TRBD2 NA TRBV14 TGTGCCAGCAGCCAGAGACTAGCGGGAACTTCCGGGGAGCTGTTTTTT CASSQRLAGTSGELFF
TRBJ2-2 NA NA TRBV7-7 TGTGCCAGCAGCTTACAAAGGGACACCGGGGAGCTGTTTTTT CASSLQRDTGELFF
TRBJ1-1 NA NA TRBV27 TGTGCCAGCAGTCCGATGACAGTGGGGATCACTGAAGCTTTCTTT CASSPMTVGITEAFF
TRBJ1-5 NA NA TRBV6-5 TGTGCCAGCAGTCTGAAGGTTGGCAATCAGCCCCAGCATTTT CASSLKVGNQPQHF
TRBJ1-2 NA NA TRBV28 TGTGCCAGCAGCTCCCGGGTTTATGGCTACACCTTC CASSSRVYGYTF
TRBJ1-5 NA once TRBV28 TGTGCCAGCAGTCCCCAAGGGGGTGGGAATCAGCCCCAGCATTTT CASSPQGGGNQPQHF
TRBJ2-5 TRBD2 NA TRBV7-9 TGTGCCAGCAGCCCAGGACTAGCGGGAGGAGAGACCCAGTACTTC CASSPGLAGGETQYF
TRBJ2-7 TRBD2 many TRBV27 TGTGCCAGCAGTTTTGCGTTAGCGGGAGGCGTATCCTACGAGCAGTACTTC CASSFALAGGVSYEQYF
TRBJ1-4 NA NA TRBV6-5 TGTGCCAGCGGAACCCGCCGAAAACTGTTTTTT CASGTRRKLFF
TRBJ1-1 NA NA TRBV9 TGTGCCAGCAGCGTAGCAGGGATGGACACTGAAGCTTTCTTT CASSVAGMDTEAFF
TRBJ2-7 TRBD1 few TRBV3-1/TRBV3-2 TGTGCCAGCAGCCAATTCGGGACAGGGTTTGGAAGCGAGCAGTACTTC CASSQFGTGFGSEQYF
TRBJ2-3 NA NA TRBV15 TGTGCCACCAGCAGTAAACGGAGCAGCACAGATACGCAGTATTTT CATSSKRSSTDTQYF
TRBJ1-2 NA NA TRBV7-2 TGTGCCAGCAGCTTAGCGCCACAGGGTAATACGGGGCATGGCTACACCTTC CASSLAPQGNTGHGYTF
TRBJ2-3 NA NA TRBV7-6 TGTGCCAGCAGCTTACTGGACAGCCCCGGCACAGATACGCAGTATTTT CASSLLDSPGTDTQYF
TRBJ2-3 NA NA TRBV27 TGTGCCAGCAGTTCCCAGATCACAGATACGCAGTATTTT CASSSQITDTQYF
TRBJ1-2 NA NA TRBV6-5 TGTGCCAGCAGTTCCCAGGGAAACTATGGCTACACCTTC CASSSQGNYGYTF
TRBJ2-7 TRBD1 NA TRBV12-5 TGTGCTAGTGGTTTCTCTACCGACAGGGGGAGAGCCTACGAGCAGTACTTC CASGFSTDRGRAYEQYF
TRBJ2-1 NA NA TRBV7-9 TGTGCCAGCAGCCCCCTAGAAAACATAGCGACGTACAATGAGCAGTTCTTC CASSPLENIATYNEQFF
TRBJ1-4 NA NA TRBV11-1 TGTGCCAGCAGCTCGGACATCTATCTCACTAATGAAAAACTGTTTTTT CASSSDIYLTNEKLFF
TRBJ2-3 TRBD1 once TRBV6-4 TGTGCCAGCAGTGAAGGGGGCATGAGCACAGATACGCAGTATTTT CASSEGGMSTDTQYF
TRBJ2-5 TRBD2 NA TRBV5-1 TGCGCCAGCTGGCCGCTAGCGGGAGGGGAAGAGACCCAGTACTTC CASWPLAGGEETQYF
TRBJ2-7 NA NA TRBV10-3 TGTGCCATCAGGCAGGGGGGCGAGCAGTACTTC CAIRQGGEQYF
TRBJ2-2 TRBD2 NA TRBV2 TGTGCCACCACACCCGGGACTAGGGGCACCGGGGAGCTGTTTTTT CATTPGTRGTGELFF
TRBJ1-6 NA NA TRBV19 TGTGCCAGTACTACAACCCCTACGCAGGGAGAGTCACCCCTCCACTTT CASTTTPTQGESPLHF
TRBJ2-7 TRBD2 NA TRBV4-1 TGCGCCAGCAGCCAGGGACTAGCATCCTACGAGCAGTACTTC CASSQGLASYEQYF
TRBJ1-1 NA NA TRBV3-1/TRBV3-2 TGTGCCAGCAGCCACGGGACGGCGATTGAAGCTTTCTTT CASSHGTAIEAFF
TRBJ2-1 TRBD2 NA TRBV5-4 TGTGCCAGCAGAATTCAGAGCGGGAGCTACAATGAGCAGTTCTTC CASRIQSGSYNEQFF
TRBJ2-2 NA once TRBV24-1 TGTGCCACCAGTCAGGGTAACGGGGAGCTGTTTTTT CATSQGNGELFF
TRBJ1-3 NA NA TRBV5-1 TGCGCCAGCAGCTTGGGAACCTCAGGGGACACCATATATTTT CASSLGTSGDTIYF